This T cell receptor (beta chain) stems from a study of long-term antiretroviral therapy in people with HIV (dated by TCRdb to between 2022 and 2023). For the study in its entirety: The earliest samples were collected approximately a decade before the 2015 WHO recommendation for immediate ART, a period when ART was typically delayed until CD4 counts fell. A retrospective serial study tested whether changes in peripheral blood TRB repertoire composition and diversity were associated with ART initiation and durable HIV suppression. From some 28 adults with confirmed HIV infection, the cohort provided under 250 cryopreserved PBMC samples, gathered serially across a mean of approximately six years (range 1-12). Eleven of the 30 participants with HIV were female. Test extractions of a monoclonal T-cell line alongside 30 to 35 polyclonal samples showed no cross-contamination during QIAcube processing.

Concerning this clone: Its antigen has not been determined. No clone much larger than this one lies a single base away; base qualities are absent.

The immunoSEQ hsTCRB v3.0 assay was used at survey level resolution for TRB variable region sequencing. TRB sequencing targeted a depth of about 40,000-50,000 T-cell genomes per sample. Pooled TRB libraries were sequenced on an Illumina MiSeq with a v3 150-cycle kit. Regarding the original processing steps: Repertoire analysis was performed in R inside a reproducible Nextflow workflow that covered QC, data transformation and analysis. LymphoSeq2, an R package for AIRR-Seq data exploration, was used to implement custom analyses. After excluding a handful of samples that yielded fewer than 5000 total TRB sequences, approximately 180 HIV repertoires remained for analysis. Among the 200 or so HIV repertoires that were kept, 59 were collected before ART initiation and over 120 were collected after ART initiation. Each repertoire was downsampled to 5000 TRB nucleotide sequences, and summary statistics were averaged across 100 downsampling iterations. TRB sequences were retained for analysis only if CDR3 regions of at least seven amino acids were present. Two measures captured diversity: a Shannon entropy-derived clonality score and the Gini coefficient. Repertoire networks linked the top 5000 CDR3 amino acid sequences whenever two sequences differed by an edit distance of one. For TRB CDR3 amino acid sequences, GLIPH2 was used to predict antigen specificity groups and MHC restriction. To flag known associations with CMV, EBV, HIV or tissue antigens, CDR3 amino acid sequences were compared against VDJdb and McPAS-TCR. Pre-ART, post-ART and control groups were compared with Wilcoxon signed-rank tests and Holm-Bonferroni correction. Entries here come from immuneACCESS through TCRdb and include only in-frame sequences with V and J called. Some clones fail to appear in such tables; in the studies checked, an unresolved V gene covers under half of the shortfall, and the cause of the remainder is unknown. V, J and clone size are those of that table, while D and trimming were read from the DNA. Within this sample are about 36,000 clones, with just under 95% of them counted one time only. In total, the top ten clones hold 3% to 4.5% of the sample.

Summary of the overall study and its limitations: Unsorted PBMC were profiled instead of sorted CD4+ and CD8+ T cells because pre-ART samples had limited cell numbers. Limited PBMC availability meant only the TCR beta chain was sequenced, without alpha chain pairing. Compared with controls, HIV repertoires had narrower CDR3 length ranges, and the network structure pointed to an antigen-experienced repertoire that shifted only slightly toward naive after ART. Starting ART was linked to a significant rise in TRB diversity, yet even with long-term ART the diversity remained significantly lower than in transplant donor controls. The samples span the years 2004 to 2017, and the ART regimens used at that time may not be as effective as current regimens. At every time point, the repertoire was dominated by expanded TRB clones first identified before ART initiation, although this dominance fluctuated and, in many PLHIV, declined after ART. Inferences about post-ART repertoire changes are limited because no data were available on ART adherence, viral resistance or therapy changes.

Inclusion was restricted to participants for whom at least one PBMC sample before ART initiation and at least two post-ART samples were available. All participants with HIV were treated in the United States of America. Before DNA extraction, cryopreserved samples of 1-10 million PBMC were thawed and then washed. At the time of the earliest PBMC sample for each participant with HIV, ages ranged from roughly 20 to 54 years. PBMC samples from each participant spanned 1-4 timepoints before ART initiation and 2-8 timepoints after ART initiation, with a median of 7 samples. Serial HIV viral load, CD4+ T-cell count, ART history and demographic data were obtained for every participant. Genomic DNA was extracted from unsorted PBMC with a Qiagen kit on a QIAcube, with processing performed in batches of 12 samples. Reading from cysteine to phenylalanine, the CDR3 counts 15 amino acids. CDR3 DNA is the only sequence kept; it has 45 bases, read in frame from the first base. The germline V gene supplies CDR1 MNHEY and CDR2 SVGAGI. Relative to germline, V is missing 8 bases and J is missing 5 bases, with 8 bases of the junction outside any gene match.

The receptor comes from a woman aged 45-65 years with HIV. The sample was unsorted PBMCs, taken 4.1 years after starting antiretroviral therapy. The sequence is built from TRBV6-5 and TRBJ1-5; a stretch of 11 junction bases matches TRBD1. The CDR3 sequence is CASSPEGQGDQPQHF. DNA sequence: TGTGCCAGCTCCCCCGAGGGACAGGGGGATCAGCCCCAGCATTTT.